The clone carrying this T cell receptor beta chain was seen repeatedly, ten times or more. Using RNA transcripts as the source, TCR beta CDR3 regions were amplified. HTBI primers drove first-round RT-PCR of the TCR CDR3. TCRdb analysed the multiplex PCR reads with MiXCR anew, one entry per CDR3 protein. Of roughly 170,000 distinct CDR3 sequences listed, more than 15% are singletons. The sample is drawn from a study of T cells in Graves' hyperthyroidism and ophthalmopathy. V was pared by 3 bases and J by 0 bases, with 9 bases between. CDR3 length equals 16 residues. Clinical symptoms, serum thyroxine and TRAb, thyroid ultrasound and orbital computed tomography were used for the diagnoses.

This receptor was identified in a woman aged 45 to 65 with Graves' hyperthyroidism. The specimen sequenced was blood. The chain combines TRBV12-3 or TRBV12-4 with TRBJ2-6, with D possibly TRBD2 on 5 matching bases. In DNA form, the CDR3 reads TGTGCCAGCAGTTTTTTCGCGGGCTCTGGGGCCAACGTCCTGACTTTC. Translated, it gives CASSFFAGSGANVLTF.